The entry that follows covers one T cell receptor beta chain sequence. Germline values: CDR1 SGHDT, CDR2 YYEEEE. CDR3 size: 12 residues. Deletions cut 1 base from V and 5 bases from J, with 4 bases between. Primers included in the PCR were 60 Vbeta and 13 Jbeta primers. Sequencing was performed with immunoSEQ multiplex PCR; in TCRdb, only in-frame clones are kept and a portion is missing. The table records around 44,000 clones, about nine tenths of them present only once. The data are from a study of cytomegalovirus exposure and HLA in healthy donors. The rearrangement uses TRBV5-6 and TRBJ2-1; D unclear. The TCR originated in a woman in her thirties or forties in good health and CMV-seropositive. Sequencing input: PBMCs. Written as DNA, the CDR3 is TGTGCCAGCAGCTTGATAAACAATGAGCAGTTCTTC. It codes for CASSLINNEQFF.